Below are 3 T cell receptor beta chains sequenced from a single sample in a study of shared clonotypes between healthy human individuals. Sequencing was performed with immunoSEQ multiplex PCR; in TCRdb, only in-frame clones are kept and a portion is missing. The table includes 650,000 to 800,000 clones, roughly nine tenths detected once. CD45RO-negative, CCR7-positively selected cells formed the naive CD8 fraction, excluding terminally differentiated effector memory CD45RA+ cells. Sequences were obtained from naive CD8+ T cells sorted from blood. The receptor set was obtained from a man under 40 in good health.

The chain joins TRBV7-9 to TRBJ1-5, with D perhaps TRBD1 (6 bases). From germline, CDR1 is SEHNR and CDR2 FQNEAQ (reference sequence). Trimming pared 1 base from V and 3 bases from J, leaving 16 bases between. The CDR3 is made up of 17 amino acids. The CDR3: CASSLVMGGPDNQPQHF. Here the CDR3 DNA reads TGTGCCAGCAGCTTAGTTATGGGGGGCCCCGACAATCAGCCCCAGCATTTT.

The rearrangement uses TRBV14 and TRBJ2-1; D perhaps matches TRBD1 (5 bases). Germline lookup yields CDR1 SGHDN and CDR2 FVKESK. The CDR3 extends over 16 amino acids. The V gene lost 0 bases and the J gene lost 3 bases, with 12 bases spanning the gap. The CDR3 spells CASSQEVGVGYNEQFF. The CDR3 DNA sequence: TGTGCCAGCAGCCAAGAGGTAGGGGTAGGCTACAATGAGCAGTTCTTC. The whole variable domain, remainder taken from reference TRBV14 and TRBJ2-1, is EAGVTQFPSHSVIEKGQTVTLRCDPISGHDNLYWYRRVMGKEIKFLLHFVKESKQDESGMPNNRFLAERTGGTYSTLKVQPAELEDSGVYFCASSQEVGVGYNEQFFGPGTRLTVL.

Note on this clone: This may be a read error: a much more frequent sequence differs by one nucleotide. Different DNA sequences within this sample yield the same CDR3. The CDR3 DNA reads TGTGCCAGCAGCTGGGGGAATGAGCAGTTCTTC. Amino acids: CASSWGNEQFF. V usage is TRBV7-9 and J usage is TRBJ2-1; the D gene could be TRBD1 or TRBD2 (5 bases each). CDR3 length equals 11 residues. CDR1 SEHNR and CDR2 FQNEAQ come from the germline V gene (reference sequence). V was trimmed by 4 bases and J by 7 bases, leaving 5 bases between them.